The rows below give T cell receptor beta chains drawn from one sample of a study of T cell responses to AZD1222 COVID-19 vaccine. Clones were sequenced by immunoSEQ multiplex PCR, and TCRdb holds only the in-frame ones, with some missing. The data show about 140,000 clones, roughly 89% seen once. The sequencing here drew on peripheral blood, taken on day 0 of AZD1222 vaccination. These receptors came from an adult in good health. Both conserved end residues are part of each CDR3. D genes are given only for firm matches. Size values are once, few and many counts, or a class for expanded clones, and some rows have none.

clone size,D gene,V gene,J gene,CDR3 DNA,CDR3 protein
.,.,TRBV5-1,TRBJ1-6,TGCGCCAGCAGCTTGGAAACAGGGACCGCAAATTCACCCCTCCACTTT,CASSLETGTANSPLHF
.,.,TRBV27,TRBJ2-2,TGTGCCAGCAGTCCGACTAGAGGTTTCCCCGGGGAGCTGTTTTTT,CASSPTRGFPGELFF
.,.,TRBV29-1,TRBJ1-3,TGCAGCGTTCTTAGCTCTGGAAACACCATATATTTT,CSVLSSGNTIYF
.,TRBD2,TRBV19,TRBJ2-5,TGTGCCAGTAGTACTAGCGGAGCCCAGGAGACCCAGTACTTC,CASSTSGAQETQYF
.,.,TRBV2,TRBJ2-1,TGTGCCAGCAGTGAAGGGGGGCGCGGAGGGCAGTTCTTC,CASSEGGRGGQFF
few,.,TRBV5-1,TRBJ2-7,TGCGCCAGCAGCTCGTTAGGGTACTACGAGCAGTACTTC,CASSSLGYYEQYF
.,TRBD1,TRBV2,TRBJ1-2,TGTGCCAGAACAGGGGGGGACGGCTACACCTTC,CARTGGDGYTF
.,.,TRBV6-2/TRBV6-3,TRBJ1-5,TGTGCCAGCAGCCCACCTAGGCAGGGAACGGGCAATCAGCCCCAGCATTTT,CASSPPRQGTGNQPQHF
.,TRBD1,TRBV9,TRBJ2-5,TGTGCCAGCAGCCCACTGGGACAGGTCAAGACCCAGTACTTC,CASSPLGQVKTQYF
.,.,TRBV27,TRBJ1-6,TGTGCCAGCAGTCCCTCCTTGGTGGGGTTTAATTCACCCCTCCACTTT,CASSPSLVGFNSPLHF
.,.,TRBV15,TRBJ2-7,TGTGCCACCAGCAGGGGATACGAGCAGTACTTC,CATSRGYEQYF
.,.,TRBV9,TRBJ1-1,TGTGCCAGCAGCGTAGGAAGGGGGACTGAAGCTTTCTTT,CASSVGRGTEAFF
.,.,TRBV5-1,TRBJ2-5,TGCGCCAGCAGCCCGGTAAGGGAAGAGACCCAGTACTTC,CASSPVREETQYF
.,TRBD2,TRBV6-5,TRBJ2-7,TGTGCCAGCAGTATCTGGGGGGAGGGCCCCTACGAGCAGTACTTC,CASSIWGEGPYEQYF
.,.,TRBV7-7,TRBJ2-5,TGTGCTAGCAGCTTAGGTGGGCCACAGGGAAAGACCCAGTACTTC,CASSLGGPQGKTQYF
.,.,TRBV5-1,TRBJ2-7,TGCGCCAGCAGCCTCACTCAGGGATACGAGCAGTACTTC,CASSLTQGYEQYF